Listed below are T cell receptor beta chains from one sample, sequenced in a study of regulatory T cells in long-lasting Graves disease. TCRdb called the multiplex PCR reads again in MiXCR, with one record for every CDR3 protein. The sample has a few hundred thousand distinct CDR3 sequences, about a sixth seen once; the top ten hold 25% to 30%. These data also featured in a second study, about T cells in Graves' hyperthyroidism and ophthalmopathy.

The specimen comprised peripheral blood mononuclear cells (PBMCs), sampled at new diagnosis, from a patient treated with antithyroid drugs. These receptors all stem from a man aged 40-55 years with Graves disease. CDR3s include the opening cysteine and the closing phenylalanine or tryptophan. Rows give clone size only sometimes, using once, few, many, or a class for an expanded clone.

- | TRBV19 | CASTPRGGWLYNEQFF
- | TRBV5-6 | CASSRGTGVYYGYTF
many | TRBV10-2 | CASSESPTSGEQYF
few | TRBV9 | CASSAQAGGYQETQYF
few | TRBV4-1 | CASSQERNSGANVLTF
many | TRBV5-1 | CASSGGRGELFF
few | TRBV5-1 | CASSLGGDNTDTQYF
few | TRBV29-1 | CSVGEFEPQHF
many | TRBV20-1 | CSAREGQRTDTQYF
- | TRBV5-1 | CASSLGGVKNIQYF
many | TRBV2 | CASLKDRGLNEQFF
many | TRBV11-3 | CASSLDGWGETYNEQFF
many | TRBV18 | CASSPGTENYNEQFF
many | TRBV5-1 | CASGPGQGAFLPDTQYF